This TCR beta chain was found in a study of shared clonotypes between healthy human individuals. For the study at large: With ages of 18 to 49, the donors were two women and a few men. A donor's plate count was three for CD4 naive and three for CD4 memory; CD8 naive had two and CD8 memory one.

CDR1 and CDR2 (germline): SQVTM, ANQGSEA. This CDR3 region has 14 residues. Trimming pared 6 bases from V and 4 bases from J, leaving 18 bases between. Clones were sequenced by immunoSEQ multiplex PCR, and TCRdb holds only the in-frame ones, with some missing. The sample lists around 560,000 clones, roughly 95% seen once, with around 0.12% in the top ten. With regard to this clone: Its target is not known. Other DNA sequences from this sample encode an identical CDR3 as well.

Study-wide findings and caveats: An anticipated effect of sequencing depth on clonotype sharing among donors was recognized.

Selected positively for CCR7 and CD45RO-negative, naive CD8 cells excluded terminally differentiated effector memory CD45RA+ cells. Participating donors were healthy, HIV-negative adults free of recent acute infections or vaccinations. Input material: naive CD8+ T cells sorted from blood. This chain links TRBV29-1 with TRBJ1-1, with D hard to call. This receptor was identified in a woman aged 25 to 39 in good health. The CDR3 is CSVALGVDSTEAFF. DNA for the CDR3: TGCAGCGTCGCTCTTGGGGTCGATTCCACTGAAGCTTTCTTT.